These 21 T cell receptor beta chains were sequenced from one sample in a study of siplizumab effects on memory and regulatory T cells (dated by TCRdb to between 2019 and 2020). Receptor libraries were prepared by the immunoSEQ multiplex PCR assay. The table was pulled from immuneACCESS by TCRdb, which kept in-frame rearrangements only. Such tables lose some clones; where checked, under half of the loss comes from unresolved V genes, and the rest has no known cause. Across this sample there are over 85,000 clones, with approximately 97% seen only once. The ten biggest clones cover around 0.03% of the sample. The sequenced sample was naive CD4+ T cells sorted from blood. In the paper's terms, the cell subset or site label means: unstimulated naive T cells. The receptors were gathered from a human donor in good health.

This clone appeared once. This chain connects TRBV2 to TRBJ1-5, with a tentative D call TRBD1 (6 bases). Germline V gene data show CDR1 as SNHLY and CDR2 as FYNNEI. This CDR3 spans 15 amino acids. V was clipped by 1 base and J by 1 base, with 8 bases between them. CDR3 bases: TGTGCCAGCAGTGAAGGGGGGCAGAGCAATCAGCCCCAGCATTTT. Translated: CASSEGGQSNQPQHF.

V usage is TRBV4-1 and J usage is TRBJ1-1; D might be TRBD1 (5 bases). V was pared by 4 bases and J by 1 base, with 22 bases between. Germline V gives CDR1 MGHRA, CDR2 YSYEKL. CDR3 length: 18 residues. The CDR3 is CASSLIVTQRGQNTEAFF. CDR3 DNA: TGCGCCAGCAGCCTAATCGTTACACAGAGGGGCCAGAACACTGAAGCTTTCTTT.

J is TRBJ1-6 and V is TRBV7-2; 7 bases map to TRBD1. The germline CDR1 and CDR2 sequences are SGHTA and FQGNSA. J gave up 0 bases and V 3 bases, and 8 bases lay outside the gene matches. The CDR3 runs 18 residues. The CDR3 spells CASSFNRDSRSYNSPLHF. The CDR3 bases are TGTGCCAGCAGCTTTAACAGGGACAGTCGCTCCTATAATTCACCCCTCCACTTT.

This rearrangement joins TRBV6-5 to TRBJ2-2; D ambiguous. CDR3 length: 16 amino acids. Germline values: CDR1 MNHEY, CDR2 SVGAGI. Trimming removed 1 base from V and 3 bases from J, with 12 bases in between. The CDR3 protein is CASSYWSGLDTGELFF. CDR3 nucleotides: TGTGCCAGCAGTTACTGGTCGGGTTTGGACACCGGGGAGCTGTTTTTT.

Here the CDR3 DNA reads TGTGCCAGCAGTTCGTACCGGGGGATAAGCAATCAGCCCCAGCATTTT. Its translation: CASSSYRGISNQPQHF. The rearrangement joins TRBV27 to TRBJ1-5, with D perhaps matching TRBD1 (5 bases). V was pared by 4 bases and J by 1 base, with 14 bases between. Germline CDR1 and CDR2: MNHEY and SMNVEV (reference sequence). The CDR3 has 16 residues.

This chain joins TRBV10-1 and TRBJ2-7; D remains ambiguous. Germline V CDR1 and CDR2: WNHNN, SYGVQD (reference sequence). The CDR3 is 16 residues long. Trimming pared 2 bases from V and 0 bases from J, leaving 14 bases between. The CDR3 is CASSEGRRSSSYEQYF. CDR3 DNA sequence: TGCGCCAGCAGTGAGGGGCGGCGGAGCAGCTCCTACGAGCAGTACTTC.

The chain has TRBV11-2 and TRBJ2-1, with 11 bases lining up with TRBD2. The CDR3 length is 15 residues. With 10 bases clipped from V and 7 bases from J, the junction kept 12 bases outside the gene matches. CDR1 is SGHAT, CDR2 FQNNGV, per germline. CDR3 amino acids: CATAKVAGGPNEQFF. CDR3 sequence (DNA): TGTGCCACGGCCAAGGTAGCGGGGGGGCCGAATGAGCAGTTCTTC.

The V call is TRBV18, the J call TRBJ1-4; 7 bases fit TRBD1. This CDR3 is built from 14 residues. J gave up 8 bases and V 3 bases, and 6 bases lay outside the gene matches. Germline V gene data show CDR1 as KGHSH and CDR2 as LQKENI. CDR3 sequence: CASSPLEGGEKLFF. The CDR3 DNA is TGTGCCAGCTCACCGCTCGAAGGGGGCGAAAAACTGTTTTTT.

The gene calls are TRBV12-5 and TRBJ2-4; a weak D match, TRBD2 (5 bases). This CDR3 has 16 amino acids. The V end was cut by 0 bases, the J end by 2 bases, with 11 bases between. Per germline, CDR1 LGHNT and CDR2 FRNRAP. The CDR3 DNA reads TGTGCTAGTGGTTTGGTAGGGAGTGAATCCAAAAACATTCAGTACTTC. Translating it yields CASGLVGSESKNIQYF.

The V call is TRBV7-2, the J call TRBJ1-1, with 8 bases aligning to TRBD1. Germline trimming cut 5 bases from V and 10 bases from J; bases unmatched to any gene: 9. CDR3 length: 13 amino acids. The germline V gene has CDR1 SGHTA and CDR2 FQGNSA. The CDR3 sequence: CASSLDRAGIAFF. CDR3 sequence (DNA): TGTGCCAGCAGCCTGGACAGGGCGGGGATAGCTTTCTTT.

The V gene is TRBV18, the J gene TRBJ1-2; D not resolved. The germline V and J ends were trimmed by 3 bases and 0 bases, with 17 bases remaining between them. The germline CDR1 and CDR2 sequences are KGHSH and LQKENI. The CDR3 is 17 amino acids. CDR3 sequence (DNA): TGTGCCAGCTCACCCGCGCAGGTCGTAATGGCTAACTATGGCTACACCTTC. It codes for CASSPAQVVMANYGYTF.

The chain employs TRBV7-2 and TRBJ1-1; D is undetermined. V lost 0 bases and J 1 base, leaving 9 bases between the germline ends. The CDR3 loop spans 15 amino acids. Germline V gene sequence: CDR1 SGHTA, CDR2 FQGNSA. The CDR3 DNA reads as TGTGCCAGCAGCTTAGCGAGCTCTGGGAACACTGAAGCTTTCTTT. Amino acids: CASSLASSGNTEAFF.

The rearrangement links TRBV19 to TRBJ2-2, with D unresolved. V lost 7 bases and J lost 0, with 9 bases in between. Germline CDR1 is LNHDA and CDR2 is SQIVND (reference sequence). This CDR3 contains 14 residues. CDR3 sequence (DNA): TGTGCCAGTAAGGAGCAACCGAACACCGGGGAGCTGTTTTTT. Translation: CASKEQPNTGELFF.

The chain has TRBV5-1 and TRBJ1-3; 9 positions match TRBD1. This CDR3 is built from 17 residues. V gave up 4 bases and J gave up 0 bases; unmatched junction bases: 8. Germline-derived CDR1 and CDR2 are SGHRS and YFSETQ. The CDR3 region has the DNA TGCGCCAGCAGCCCGATACAGGGGGCAAGCTCTGGAAACACCATATATTTT. Its protein product is CASSPIQGASSGNTIYF.

This clone was found once. V is TRBV19 and J is TRBJ2-7; D could derive from TRBD1 or TRBD2 (5 bases each). The CDR3 has 15 residues. The V end was cut by 6 bases, the J end by 4 bases, with 19 bases between. From germline, CDR1 is LNHDA and CDR2 SQIVND (reference sequence). For the CDR3, the DNA is TGTGCCAGTAGCCTTAAAGCGCAGGGAGATTACGAGCAGTACTTC. Translation: CASSLKAQGDYEQYF.

The chain joins TRBV5-4 to TRBJ2-1; no reliable D call. Germline CDR1 SGHNT, CDR2 YYREEE (reference sequence). V shed 3 bases and J shed 6 bases, with 19 bases lying between them. The CDR3 totals 16 residues. The CDR3 here is CASSSGSTASGNEQFF. CDR3 bases: TGTGCCAGCAGCTCCGGGTCGACCGCCTCCGGCAATGAGCAGTTCTTC. Full variable domain (rest looked up from reference TRBV5-4 and TRBJ2-1): ETGVTQSPTHLIKTRGQQVTLRCSSQSGHNTVSWYQQALGQGPQFIFQYYREEENGRGNFPPRFSGLQFPNYSSELNVNALELDDSALYLCASSSGSTASGNEQFFGPGTRLTVL.

This clone was found a few times. The J gene is TRBJ1-5, the V gene TRBV7-9; TRBD1 matches 8 bases. The length of the CDR3 is 12 residues. CDR1 and CDR2 from the germline V gene are SEHNR and FQNEAQ (reference sequence). The trim removed 8 bases at V and 5 bases at J, leaving 2 bases unmatched. The CDR3 is CASVQGDQPQHF. The CDR3 nucleotides read TGTGCCAGCGTACAGGGGGATCAGCCCCAGCATTTT.

The chain carries TRBV7-3 and TRBJ1-1; D ambiguous. CDR1 is SGHTA, CDR2 FQGTGA, per germline. CDR3 length: 15 residues. The V and J ends lost 5 bases and 1 base respectively, with 14 bases between them. The CDR3 region has the DNA TGTGCCAGCAGCGAAGATCCGTCACCGAACACTGAAGCTTTCTTT. It yields the protein CASSEDPSPNTEAFF.

The chain carries TRBV30 and TRBJ2-7; unclear D gene. Germline CDR1 is GTSNPN and CDR2 is SVGIG (reference sequence). The CDR3 runs 14 residues. V lost 0 bases to trimming and J lost 2 bases, with 11 bases between them. The CDR3: CAWSVLPGPYEQYF. The CDR3 nucleotides read TGTGCCTGGAGTGTACTGCCAGGCCCCTACGAGCAGTACTTC.

This sequence joins TRBV5-6 and TRBJ1-1; TRBD1 might be the D (5 bases). CDR1 and CDR2 (germline): SGHDT, YYEEEE. This CDR3 contains 14 residues. The V and J ends lost 0 bases and 4 bases respectively, with 10 bases between them. The CDR3 DNA is TGTGCCAGCAGCTTGGGACAGATTCGCACTGAAGCTTTCTTT. It codes for CASSLGQIRTEAFF.

This clone was seen a single time. The rearrangement joins TRBV28 to TRBJ1-2, with D perhaps TRBD1 (5 bases). V lost 4 bases to trimming and J lost 11 bases, with 14 bases between them. CDR3 length equals 12 residues. Germline V gives CDR1 MDHEN, CDR2 SYDVKM. CDR3 nucleotides: TGTGCCAGCAGTTATAAACCGGGGGTGTACACCTTC. Its translation: CASSYKPGVYTF.